The entry below gives a single TCR beta chain sequence along with its context. V dropped 1 base and J dropped 8 bases, with 11 bases sitting between them. The length of the CDR3 is 13 residues. The V gene's germline CDR1 is SGHDN and CDR2 FVKESK. The data belong to a study of control samples from healthy donors and cancer patients. Clones were sequenced by immunoSEQ multiplex PCR, and TCRdb holds only the in-frame ones, with some missing. The sample holds about 110,000 clones, 90% seen once. The specimen was blood. The chain has TRBV14 and TRBJ1-2; D ambiguous. This clonotype was sampled from a human donor in good health. The donor label of this sample is uncertain. In nucleotides, the CDR3 is TGTGCCAGCAGCCAAGTTTCCCAAGCCGGCTACACCTTC. Protein product: CASSQVSQAGYTF.